The clone carrying this T cell receptor (beta chain) has more than one count but fewer than ten. Its specificity is unknown. This sample was included in a study of T cell repertoires in cytomegalovirus infection. Study-wide background: Recently described HLA-C-restricted plus well-studied HLA-B-restricted CMV epitopes were used. Public TCR beta signatures provided an indication of both CMV infection and a matching HLA type. General observations from the study: Frequencies of public TCR beta families were cumulated, and this identified carriers of CMV plus the relevant HLA. Ex vivo, HLA-C-restricted CMV-specific TCR beta clonotypes prevailed over the rest of the response.

The V segment lost 3 bases and the J segment 1 base; nucleotides outside the gene matches: 8. CDR3 length equals 17 residues. The germline gives CDR1 SGHNT, CDR2 YYREEE (reference sequence). TCRdb reprocessed the reads with MiXCR, giving one entry per CDR3 protein. Among roughly 860,000 distinct CDR3 sequences listed, 32% were seen once. The rearrangement joins TRBV5-4 to TRBJ2-2; 8 bases fit TRBD1. The sequences come from cultured CD8+ T cells from PBMCs, collected from culture after CMV antigen stimulation. This sequence originates from a human donor in good health (CMV status not recorded). Some clones in this sample may be carry-over from other donors' samples. The CDR3 sequence: CASSSPPGQENTGELFF. The CDR3 nucleotides are TGTGCCAGCAGCTCCCCTCCGGGACAGGAGAACACCGGGGAGCTGTTTTTT.